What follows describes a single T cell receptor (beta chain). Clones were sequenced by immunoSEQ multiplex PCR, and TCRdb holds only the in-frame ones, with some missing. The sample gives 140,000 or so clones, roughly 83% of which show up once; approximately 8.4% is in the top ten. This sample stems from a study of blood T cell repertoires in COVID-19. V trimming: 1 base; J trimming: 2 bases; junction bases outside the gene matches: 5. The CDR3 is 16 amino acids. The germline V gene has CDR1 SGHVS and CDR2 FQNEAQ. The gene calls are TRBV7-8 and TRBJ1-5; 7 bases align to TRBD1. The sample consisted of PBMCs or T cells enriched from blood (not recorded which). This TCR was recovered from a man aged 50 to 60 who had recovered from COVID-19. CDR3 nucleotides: TGTGCCAGCAGCTTAGAAGACAGGGTCCGCAATCAGCCCCAGCATTTT. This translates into CASSLEDRVRNQPQHF.